A selection of T cell receptor beta chains follows, all from one sample in a study of cytomegalovirus exposure and HLA in healthy donors. TCRdb's copy holds only in-frame clones and misses some; the assay was immunoSEQ multiplex PCR. In all, the sample yields roughly 55,000 clones. Sequences were obtained from PBMCs. These TCRs come from a man aged 50-60 years in good health and CMV-seropositive. CDR3s include the opening cysteine and the closing phenylalanine or tryptophan. A D gene is named only where the DNA matches it firmly.

D,V,J,CDR3,DNA
NA,TRBV10-3,TRBJ1-1,CAISGRGGNTEAFF,TGTGCCATCAGTGGAAGGGGGGGGAACACTGAAGCTTTCTTT
NA,TRBV2,TRBJ1-2,CASSVAQDYGYTF,TGTGCCAGCAGTGTGGCACAGGACTATGGCTACACCTTC
NA,TRBV29-1,TRBJ2-6,CSVAVSGANVLTF,TGCAGCGTTGCCGTCTCTGGGGCCAACGTCCTGACTTTC
NA,TRBV4-2,TRBJ1-6,CASSPYRDPYNSPLHF,TGTGCCAGCAGCCCCTACAGGGATCCCTATAATTCACCCCTCCACTTT
TRBD1,TRBV29-1,TRBJ1-1,CSVSSTGGVTEAFF,TGCAGCGTTAGCTCGACAGGGGGCGTCACTGAAGCTTTCTTT
TRBD1,TRBV30,TRBJ2-7,CAWSVIRTGGEYF,TGTGCCTGGAGTGTAATACGGACAGGGGGGGAGTACTTC
NA,TRBV13,TRBJ1-2,CASREVPYGYTF,TGTGCCAGCCGGGAGGTCCCCTATGGCTACACCTTC
TRBD1,TRBV7-2,TRBJ2-5,CASSPTGAGETQYF,TGTGCCAGCAGTCCGACAGGGGCTGGAGAGACCCAGTACTTC
TRBD1,TRBV5-1,TRBJ1-1,CASSSGQGVTEAFF,TGCGCCAGCAGCTCCGGACAGGGGGTCACTGAAGCTTTCTTT
TRBD1,TRBV5-4,TRBJ1-1,CASSPPGQLNTEAFF,TGTGCCAGCAGCCCACCGGGACAGTTGAACACTGAAGCTTTCTTT
NA,TRBV29-1,TRBJ2-1,CSVVGGTGSYNEQFF,TGCAGCGTTGTCGGCGGGACTGGCTCCTACAATGAGCAGTTCTTC
NA,TRBV19,TRBJ1-2,CASMGLSPLGYTF,TGTGCCAGTATGGGCCTCTCCCCGCTCGGCTACACCTTC
NA,TRBV4-1,TRBJ1-6,CASSPVQASYNSPLHF,TGCGCCAGCAGCCCAGTACAGGCTTCCTATAATTCACCCCTCCACTTT
NA,TRBV5-4,TRBJ1-1,CASSLTTEPNTEAFF,TGTGCCAGCAGCTTGACGACGGAGCCGAACACTGAAGCTTTCTTT
TRBD1,TRBV28,TRBJ1-5,CASSLGGGEGQPQHF,TGTGCCAGCAGTTTAGGAGGGGGCGAGGGGCAGCCCCAGCATTTT
TRBD1,TRBV4-1,TRBJ2-4,CASSPAGGAIGAKNIQYF,TGCGCCAGCAGCCCCGCAGGGGGCGCGATTGGAGCCAAAAACATTCAGTACTTC
NA,TRBV19,TRBJ2-6,CASSPRVTGANVLTF,TGTGCCAGTAGTCCCAGGGTAACTGGGGCCAACGTCCTGACTTTC
TRBD1,TRBV5-4,TRBJ2-7,CASSLARTGNEQYF,TGTGCCAGCAGCTTGGCAAGGACAGGTAACGAGCAGTACTTC
NA,TRBV5-1,TRBJ1-3,CASSLRLGLSGNTIYF,TGCGCCAGCAGCTTGAGACTGGGACTTTCTGGAAACACCATATATTTT
TRBD1,TRBV6-6,TRBJ1-3,CASSRKTGSTGNTIYF,TGTGCCAGCAGCCGAAAGACAGGGAGCACTGGAAACACCATATATTTT
NA,TRBV5-1,TRBJ2-7,CASSVTQGFYEQYF,TGCGCCAGCAGCGTGACTCAGGGTTTCTACGAGCAGTACTTC
NA,TRBV30,TRBJ1-2,CAWSNHGNYGYTF,TGTGCCTGGAGTAATCACGGGAACTATGGCTACACCTTC
NA,TRBV6-5,TRBJ2-2,CASSYWERRTGELFF,TGTGCCAGCAGTTACTGGGAGAGAAGGACCGGGGAGCTGTTTTTT
TRBD2,TRBV19,TRBJ2-1,CASSTSGRLSYNEQFF,TGTGCCAGTAGCACTAGCGGGAGACTCTCCTACAATGAGCAGTTCTTC
NA,TRBV19,TRBJ2-4,CASNGGGKNIQYF,TGTGCCAGTAATGGGGGCGGGAAAAACATTCAGTACTTC
NA,TRBV5-4,TRBJ2-5,CASSLGGSAQETQYF,TGTGCCAGCAGCTTGGGCGGTAGCGCCCAAGAGACCCAGTACTTC
NA,TRBV7-3,TRBJ2-6,CASSPTGTNSGANVLTF,TGTGCCAGCAGCCCCACCGGGACAAACTCTGGGGCCAACGTCCTGACTTTC
NA,TRBV4-3,TRBJ2-6,CASSQERGGRVVGSGANVLTF,TGCGCCAGCAGCCAAGAACGTGGCGGCAGGGTGGTCGGGTCTGGGGCCAACGTCCTGACTTTC
NA,TRBV7-9,TRBJ1-1,CASSLEGGAEAFF,TGTGCCAGCAGCTTAGAAGGGGGGGCCGAAGCTTTCTTT
NA,TRBV27,TRBJ2-2,CASSSQDTGELFF,TGTGCCAGCAGTTCACAGGACACCGGGGAGCTGTTTTTT
TRBD1,TRBV28,TRBJ1-3,CASSPGGQGGNTIYF,TGTGCCAGCAGTCCAGGGGGCCAGGGTGGAAACACCATATATTTT
TRBD1,TRBV19,TRBJ1-6,CASSPGGSSYNSPLHF,TGTGCCAGTAGTCCAGGGGGTAGCTCCTATAATTCACCCCTCCACTTT
NA,TRBV5-4,TRBJ1-2,CASFGVGGYGYTF,TGTGCCAGCTTTGGGGTAGGAGGCTATGGCTACACCTTC
TRBD2,TRBV29-1,TRBJ2-7,CSAEGSGSNYEQYF,TGCAGCGCCGAGGGTAGCGGGAGCAATTACGAGCAGTACTTC
TRBD2,TRBV2,TRBJ2-7,CASLSLAGPRGTYEQYF,TGTGCCAGTCTGTCCCTAGCGGGACCCCGGGGTACCTACGAGCAGTACTTC
TRBD1,TRBV6-5,TRBJ1-2,CASSFGQGAYGYTF,TGTGCCAGCAGTTTCGGACAGGGGGCTTATGGCTACACCTTC
NA,TRBV4-1,TRBJ1-2,CASSRLGRGNYGYTF,TGCGCCAGCAGCCGCCTAGGAAGGGGAAACTATGGCTACACCTTC
NA,TRBV4-1,TRBJ1-3,CASSQVFGRRSGNTIYF,TGCGCCAGCAGCCAAGTGTTCGGCAGGCGCTCTGGAAACACCATATATTTT
TRBD1,TRBV29-1,TRBJ1-2,CSVAPGQGNYGYTF,TGCAGCGTAGCACCGGGACAGGGGAACTATGGCTACACCTTC
NA,TRBV5-6,TRBJ2-3,CASSLGASTDTQYF,TGTGCCAGCAGCCTGGGCGCGTCCACAGATACGCAGTATTTT
NA,TRBV6-5,TRBJ2-1,CASSSGFYNEQFF,TGTGCCAGCAGTAGCGGATTTTACAATGAGCAGTTCTTC
NA,TRBV4-3,TRBJ2-7,CASSDGKGGTHEQYF,TGCGCCAGCAGCGACGGGAAAGGGGGAACCCACGAGCAGTACTTC
NA,TRBV9,TRBJ1-1,CASSPRTSSEAFF,TGTGCCAGCAGCCCCCGTACCAGTTCTGAAGCTTTCTTT
TRBD2,TRBV5-1,TRBJ2-7,CASSSGLADYEQYF,TGCGCCAGCAGCTCTGGACTAGCGGACTACGAGCAGTACTTC
NA,TRBV4-3,TRBJ2-3,CASSQDWTTLGDKQYF,TGCGCCAGCAGCCAAGATTGGACTACCCTAGGAGATAAGCAGTATTTT
TRBD2,TRBV5-6,TRBJ2-3,CASSWASGMASYTDTQYF,TGTGCCAGCAGCTGGGCTAGCGGAATGGCTTCGTACACAGATACGCAGTATTTT
TRBD2,TRBV15,TRBJ2-1,CATSRDRTSGINEQFF,TGTGCCACCAGCAGAGATCGGACTAGCGGGATCAATGAGCAGTTCTTC
TRBD2,TRBV7-2,TRBJ2-1,CASSLGGGLAGVDEQFF,TGTGCCAGCAGCTTAGGTGGAGGGCTAGCGGGAGTGGATGAGCAGTTCTTC
NA,TRBV19,TRBJ1-5,CASRTAFGNQPQHF,TGTGCCAGTAGAACAGCTTTTGGCAATCAGCCCCAGCATTTT
NA,TRBV4-2,TRBJ2-3,CASSQDLTDRFTDTQYF,TGTGCCAGCAGCCAAGACTTAACGGACAGATTCACAGATACGCAGTATTTT
TRBD1,TRBV19,TRBJ1-1,CASSIAGGRSTEAFF,TGTGCCAGTAGTATAGCAGGGGGCCGCTCCACTGAAGCTTTCTTT
NA,TRBV6-5,TRBJ2-7,CASSSLTGYGQYF,TGTGCCAGCAGTTCCCTGACTGGCTATGGGCAGTACTTC
TRBD1,TRBV10-3,TRBJ2-3,CANLRDRGDTQYF,TGTGCCAACTTACGGGACAGGGGAGATACGCAGTATTTT
TRBD1,TRBV7-2,TRBJ1-2,CASSSSLLRDSNSGYTF,TGTGCCAGCAGCTCCTCATTACTCCGGGACAGTAACAGCGGCTACACCTTC
TRBD1,TRBV6-6,TRBJ2-1,CASSPGQGKQFF,TGTGCCAGCAGTCCCGGACAGGGCAAGCAGTTCTTC
NA,TRBV2,TRBJ1-3,CASSEVGTKGNTIYF,TGTGCCAGCAGTGAAGTAGGGACTAAAGGAAACACCATATATTTT
TRBD1,TRBV6-5,TRBJ2-7,CASSSGQSPSEQYF,TGTGCCAGCAGTTCGGGACAGAGCCCCTCCGAGCAGTACTTC
NA,TRBV6-1,TRBJ2-1,CASSEGRVGYNEQFF,TGTGCCAGCAGTGAAGGCAGGGTCGGATACAATGAGCAGTTCTTC
TRBD1,TRBV28,TRBJ1-2,CASSSPTGEVYGYTF,TGTGCCAGCAGTAGCCCGACAGGGGAAGTCTATGGCTACACCTTC
NA,TRBV4-1,TRBJ1-3,CASSQEIRGSGNTIYF,TGCGCCAGCAGCCAAGAGATTAGGGGCTCTGGAAACACCATATATTTT